The entry that follows covers one T cell receptor (beta chain) sequence. This record belongs to a study of CXCR3-negative and CXCR3-positive naive CD8 T cells. Germline CDR1 is SGHRS and CDR2 is YFSETQ. The CDR3 is made up of 14 amino acids. Preparation of TRB cDNA libraries relied on 5' RACE carrying UMI labels. Using the 5' RACE reads, TCRdb records one entry per CDR3 protein without DNA. The table for this sample gives tens of thousands of distinct CDR3 sequences. This chain connects TRBV5-1 to TRBJ1-1; TCRdb proposes TRBD1, but this gene call is untestable without DNA. Sequencing was done on a sample of memory CD8+ T cells from blood. The source is a human donor in good health. Some clones in this sample may be carry-over from other donors' samples. CDR3 sequence: CASVSGGSRTEAFF. The entire variable domain, with the rest obtained from reference TRBV5-1 and TRBJ1-1, is as follows: KAGVTQTPRYLIKTRGQQVTLSCSPISGHRSVSWYQQTPGQGLQFLFEYFSETQRNKGNFPGRFSGRQFSNSRSEMNVSTLELGDSALYLCASVSGGSRTEAFFGQGTRLTVV.